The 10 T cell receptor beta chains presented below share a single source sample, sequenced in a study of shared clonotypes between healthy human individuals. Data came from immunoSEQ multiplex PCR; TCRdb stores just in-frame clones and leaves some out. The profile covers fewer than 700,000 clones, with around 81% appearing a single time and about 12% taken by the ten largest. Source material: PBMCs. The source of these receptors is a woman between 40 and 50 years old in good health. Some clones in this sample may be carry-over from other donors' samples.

The CDR3 reads CASSTGQGKNEQYF. Here the CDR3 DNA reads TGTGCCAGCAGCACGGGACAGGGTAAGAACGAGCAGTACTTC. The rearrangement joins TRBV28 to TRBJ2-7; 9 bases match TRBD1. CDR1 is MDHEN and CDR2 is SYDVKM in the germline V gene. The CDR3 loop spans 14 amino acids. V trimming: 6 bases; J trimming: 5 bases; junction bases outside the gene matches: 8. Full variable domain (remainder filled in from reference TRBV28 and TRBJ2-7): DVKVTQSSRYLVKRTGEKVFLECVQDMDHENMFWYRQDPGLGLRLIYFSYDVKMKEKGDIPEGYSVSREKKERFSLILESASTNQTSMYLCASSTGQGKNEQYFGPGTRLTVT.

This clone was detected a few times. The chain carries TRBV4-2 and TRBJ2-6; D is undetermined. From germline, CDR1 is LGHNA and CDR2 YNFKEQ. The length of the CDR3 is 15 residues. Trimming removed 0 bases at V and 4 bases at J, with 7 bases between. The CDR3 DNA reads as TGTGCCAGCAGCCAAGAAGCTTCCGGGGCCAACGTCCTGACTTTC. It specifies CASSQEASGANVLTF.

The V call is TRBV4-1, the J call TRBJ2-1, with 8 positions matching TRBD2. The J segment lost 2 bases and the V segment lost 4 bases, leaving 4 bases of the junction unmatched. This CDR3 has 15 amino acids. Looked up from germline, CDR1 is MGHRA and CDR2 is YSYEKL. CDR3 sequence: CASSRPGLAYNEQFF. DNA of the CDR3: TGCGCCAGCAGCCGGCCGGGACTAGCCTACAATGAGCAGTTCTTC.

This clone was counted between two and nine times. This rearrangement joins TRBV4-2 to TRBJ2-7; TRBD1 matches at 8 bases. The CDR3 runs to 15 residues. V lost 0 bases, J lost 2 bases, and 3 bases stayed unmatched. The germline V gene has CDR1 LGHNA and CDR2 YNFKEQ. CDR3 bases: TGTGCCAGCAGCCAAGACAGGGGGCCCACCTACGAGCAGTACTTC. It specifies CASSQDRGPTYEQYF.

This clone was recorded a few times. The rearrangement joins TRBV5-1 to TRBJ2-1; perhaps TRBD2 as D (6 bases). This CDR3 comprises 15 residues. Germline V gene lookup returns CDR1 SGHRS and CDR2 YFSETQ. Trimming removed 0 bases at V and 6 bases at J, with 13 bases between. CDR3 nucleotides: TGCGCCAGCAGCTTGGAGGGAGGACGCCTCAATGAGCAGTTCTTC. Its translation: CASSLEGGRLNEQFF.

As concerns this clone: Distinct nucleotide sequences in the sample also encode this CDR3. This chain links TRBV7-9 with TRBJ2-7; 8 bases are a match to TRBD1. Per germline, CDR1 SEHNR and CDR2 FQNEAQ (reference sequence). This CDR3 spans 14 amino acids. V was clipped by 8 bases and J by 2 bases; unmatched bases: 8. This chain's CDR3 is CASQTGTGAYEQYF. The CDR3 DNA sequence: TGTGCCAGCCAGACCGGGACAGGAGCCTACGAGCAGTACTTC.

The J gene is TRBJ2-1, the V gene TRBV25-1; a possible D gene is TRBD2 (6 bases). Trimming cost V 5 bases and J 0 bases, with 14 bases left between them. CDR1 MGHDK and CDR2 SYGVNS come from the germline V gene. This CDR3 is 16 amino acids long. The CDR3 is CASSPVRGSSYNEQFF. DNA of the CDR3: TGTGCCAGCAGTCCAGTCCGGGGGAGCTCCTACAATGAGCAGTTCTTC.

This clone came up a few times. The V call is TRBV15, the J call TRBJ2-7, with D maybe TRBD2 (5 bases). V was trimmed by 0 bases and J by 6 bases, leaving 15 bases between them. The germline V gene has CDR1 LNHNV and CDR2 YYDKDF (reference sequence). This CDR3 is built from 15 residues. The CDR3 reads CATSRDLGRVGEQYF. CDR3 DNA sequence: TGTGCCACCAGCAGAGATCTAGGGCGGGTGGGCGAGCAGTACTTC. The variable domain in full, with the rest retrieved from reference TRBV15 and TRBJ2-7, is DAMVIQNPRYQVTQFGKPVTLSCSQTLNHNVMYWYQQKSSQAPKLLFHYYDKDFNNEADTPDNFQSRRPNTSFCFLDIRSPGLGDTAMYLCATSRDLGRVGEQYFGPGTRLTVT.

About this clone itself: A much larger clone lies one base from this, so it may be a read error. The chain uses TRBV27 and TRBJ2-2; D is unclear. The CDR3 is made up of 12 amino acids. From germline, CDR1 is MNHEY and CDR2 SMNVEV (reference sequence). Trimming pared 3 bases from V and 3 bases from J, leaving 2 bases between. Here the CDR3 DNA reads TGTGCCAGCAGTTTGTACACCGGGGAGCTGTTTTTT. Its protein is CASSLYTGELFF.

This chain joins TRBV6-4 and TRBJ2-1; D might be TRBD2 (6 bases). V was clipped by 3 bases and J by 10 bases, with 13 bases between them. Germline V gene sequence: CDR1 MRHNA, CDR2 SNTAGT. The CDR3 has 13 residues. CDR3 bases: TGTGCCAGCAGTGAGAGGACCGCGGGGGAGCAGTTCTTC. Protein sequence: CASSERTAGEQFF.